Shown below are 30 T cell receptor beta chains from a single sample sequenced in a study of T cell clonality in common variable immunodeficiency. TCRdb keeps only in-frame clones here, not all; method: immunoSEQ multiplex PCR. The sample has some 42,000 clones, none seen only once; the top ten hold over 1.2%. Sequenced material: peripheral blood mononuclear cells. These receptors were collected from a person aged 18-70 years in good health.

This clone has just a few counts. The sequence runs out 3 residues before the end of the CDR3; the remainder is reconstructed from the germline J gene. The V and J genes are TRBV2 and TRBJ1-2, with unresolved D. Germline CDR1 and CDR2: SNHLY and FYNNEI. This CDR3 is 14 amino acids long. CDR3 DNA (partial): TGTGCCACACAATCTAGCGGGAGGGCCACTGAC. Its protein product is CATQSSGRATD. The whole CDR3 reads CATQSSGRATDYTF.

This clone was picked up a small number of times. The read terminates 3 residues ahead of where the CDR3 ends, so the germline J gene completes it. This chain uses TRBV19 with TRBJ1-2; D might be TRBD1 (6 bases). Germline CDR1 is LNHDA and CDR2 is SQIVND (reference sequence). The CDR3 length is 16 residues. The V end lost 7 bases, the J end lost 2 bases, and 20 bases lay between the germline ends. The CDR3 reads CASMGPGVGVNYGYTF. The CDR3 DNA, read in part, is TGTGCCAGTATGGGCCCAGGGGTCGGAGTGAACTATGGC.

The sample holds a few counts of this clone. The read halts 3 residues ahead of the CDR3 end, with the missing end drawn from the germline J gene. The chain links TRBV5-1 to TRBJ1-6; D not certain. V shed 2 bases and J shed 0 bases, with 15 bases lying between them. Germline lookup yields CDR1 SGHRS and CDR2 YFSETQ. The length of the CDR3 is 18 residues. The part of the CDR3 DNA that was read is TGCGCCAGCAGCTTTAAAGGGCCACCCGACTCCTATAATTCACCC. This sequence encodes CASSFKGPPDSYNSP. The CDR3, in full, reads CASSFKGPPDSYNSPLHF.

This clone occurred many times. The covered CDR3 bases are TGCAGTGCTAAGACTAGCGGGAGACAATACGAG. Encoded protein: CSAKTSGRQYE. The complete CDR3 reads CSAKTSGRQYEQYF. V and J are TRBV20-1 and TRBJ2-7; 12 bases are shared with TRBD2. Read data end 3 residues before the CDR3 end; the end is taken from the germline J gene. Germline trimming cut 4 bases from V and 4 bases from J; bases unmatched to any gene: 5. The CDR3 contains 14 residues. From germline, CDR1 is DFQATT and CDR2 SNEGSKA (reference sequence).

This clone was observed a few times. The CDR3 is cut off 3 residues early in the read; its end comes from the germline J gene. The V call is TRBV19, the J call TRBJ1-2; 9 bases are shared with TRBD1. The CDR3 sequence is 14 residues long. CDR1 and CDR2 from the germline V gene are LNHDA and SQIVND (reference sequence). The CDR3 here is CASSRDRAGNDYTF. CDR3 DNA (partial): TGTGCCAGTAGCCGGGACAGGGCAGGCAATGAC.

This clone occurred many times. The read terminates 3 residues ahead of where the CDR3 ends, so the germline J gene completes it. The J gene is TRBJ2-7, the V gene TRBV19; D gene ambiguous. The CDR3 length is 14 residues. Trimming pared 1 base from V and 2 bases from J, leaving 9 bases between. Germline CDR1 and CDR2: LNHDA and SQIVND (reference sequence). CDR3 sequence reads: CASSIVPGPYEQYF. The DNA read from the CDR3 is TGTGCCAGTAGTATAGTACCGGGTCCCTACGAG. The full variable domain, rest sourced from reference TRBV19 and TRBJ2-7, is DGGITQSPKYLFRKEGQNVTLSCEQNLNHDAMYWYRQDPGQGLRLIYYSQIVNDFQKGDIAEGYSVSREKKESFPLTVTSAQKNPTAFYLCASSIVPGPYEQYFGPGTRLTVT.

This clone was seen a handful of times. The CDR3 is CASSLSGGAPYDYTF. The sequenced CDR3 bases are TGTGCCAGCAGCTTATCCGGAGGGGCTCCCTACGAC. The V call is TRBV7-3, the J call TRBJ1-2; TRBD1 might be the D (5 bases). The CDR3 end lies 3 residues beyond the end of the read and is filled in from the germline J gene. CDR1 is SGHTA, CDR2 FQGTGA, per germline. CDR3 size: 15 residues.

This clone was seen ten or more times. CDR3 sequence: CASSFPRETQYF. The CDR3 bases that were read are TGCGCCAGCAGCTTCCCGAGGGAGACC. The chain combines TRBV5-1 with TRBJ2-5; D gene uncertain. Sequencing ends 3 residues short of the CDR3 end; the germline J gene provides the rest. Germline CDR1 is SGHRS and CDR2 is YFSETQ. V gave up 2 bases and J gave up 5 bases, with 7 bases separating them. There are 12 residues in the CDR3.

This clone has only a few counts. The read finishes 3 residues shy of the CDR3 end, and the germline J gene is used to complete it. This chain joins TRBV6-1 and TRBJ1-1, with 7 bases aligning to TRBD1. Germline CDR1 is MNHNS and CDR2 is SASEGT. V was clipped by 2 bases and J by 0 bases; unmatched bases: 9. This CDR3 comprises 17 residues. The CDR3 DNA, read in part, is TGTGCCAGCAGTGAACGACCCGGGACAGCAATGAACACTGAA. This sequence encodes CASSERPGTAMNTE. The complete CDR3 protein is CASSERPGTAMNTEAFF.

This clone was detected ten times or more. The missing CDR3 end, 3 residues past where the read stops, is filled in from the germline J gene. This chain links TRBV20-1 with TRBJ2-5; 7 bases fit TRBD2. CDR1 is DFQATT, CDR2 SNEGSKA, per germline (reference sequence). Germline trimming cut 3 bases from V and 1 base from J; bases unmatched to any gene: 14. The CDR3 runs 17 residues. The CDR3 sequence: CSARGGVLAVTQETQYF. Partial CDR3 DNA: TGCAGTGCTAGGGGGGGGGTGCTAGCGGTGACCCAAGAGACC.

This clone has at least ten counts. The missing CDR3 end, 3 residues past where the read stops, is filled in from the germline J gene. V is TRBV13 and J is TRBJ2-7; 8 bases map to TRBD2. This CDR3 has 14 amino acids. Germline-derived CDR1 and CDR2 are PRHDT and FYEKMQ (reference sequence). V lost 4 bases and J lost 4; bases outside the gene matches: 6. CDR3 in amino acids: CASSSGTSWYEQYF. The part of the CDR3 DNA that was read is TGTGCCAGCAGCTCAGGGACTAGTTGGTACGAG.

Many counts were recorded for this clone. CDR3 DNA, as far as it was read: TGTGCCAGCAGTTACCCGACAGGGAACGCTAATTCACCC. It specifies CASSYPTGNANSP. The CDR3, in full, reads CASSYPTGNANSPLHF. The chain recombines TRBV6-2 or TRBV6-3 with TRBJ1-6; TRBD1 matches 7 bases. From the germline J gene comes the end of the CDR3, since the read stops 3 residues before it. V was clipped by 2 bases and J by 6 bases; unmatched bases: 7. This CDR3 is built from 16 residues. Germline V gene data show CDR1 as MNHEY and CDR2 as SVGEGT.

In its sample, this clone was seen many times. The read terminates 3 residues before the CDR3 end, so the remaining end is supplied by the germline J gene. This chain uses TRBV20-1 with TRBJ1-1, with 9 bases lining up with TRBD1. V dropped 6 bases and J dropped 2; count of bases not matched to a gene: 4. The CDR3 is made up of 13 amino acids. CDR1 is DFQATT, CDR2 SNEGSKA, per germline (reference sequence). The CDR3 reads CSAMGQGNTEAFF. The DNA read from the CDR3 is TGCAGTGCCATGGGACAGGGCAACACTGAA.

There are many counts of this clone. The sequenced fragment ends 3 residues before the CDR3 boundary, so the rest is inferred from the germline J gene. The chain recombines TRBV14 with TRBJ2-4; 8 bases agree with TRBD2. The V segment lost 0 bases and the J segment 3 bases; nucleotides outside the gene matches: 7. The CDR3 loop spans 17 amino acids. Germline V gene lookup returns CDR1 SGHDN and CDR2 FVKESK. The chain's CDR3 is CASSQESGGRIKNIQYF. The sequenced CDR3 bases are TGTGCCAGCAGCCAAGAATCAGGCGGGAGGATCAAAAACATT. Full variable domain (remainder filled in from reference TRBV14 and TRBJ2-4): EAGVTQFPSHSVIEKGQTVTLRCDPISGHDNLYWYRRVMGKEIKFLLHFVKESKQDESGMPNNRFLAERTGGTYSTLKVQPAELEDSGVYFCASSQESGGRIKNIQYFGAGTRLSVL.

In its sample, this clone was seen many times. The CDR3 goes on 3 residues after the read ends, and that part is filled in from the germline J gene. This rearrangement joins TRBV19 to TRBJ2-1; D ambiguous. The CDR3 contains 17 residues. V dropped 7 bases and J dropped 2 bases, with 21 bases sitting between them. From germline, CDR1 is LNHDA and CDR2 SQIVND (reference sequence). CDR3 amino acids: CASTEMAGGAAYNEQFF. Incomplete CDR3 DNA: TGTGCCAGTACCGAAATGGCCGGCGGTGCAGCCTACAATGAG.

This clone was detected ten times or more. The missing CDR3 end, 3 residues past where the read stops, is filled in from the germline J gene. This chain uses TRBV28 with TRBJ2-1; TRBD1 agrees at 8 bases. The CDR3 extends over 14 amino acids. Per the germline V gene, CDR1 is MDHEN and CDR2 is SYDVKM. V dropped 5 bases and J dropped 8; count of bases not matched to a gene: 8. The CDR3 reads CASSPSVTGDEQFF. The sequenced part of the CDR3 DNA is TGTGCCAGCAGTCCGTCGGTGACAGGGGATGAG.

This clone has ten or more counts. The observed sequence ends 3 residues before the CDR3 terminus, with the missing tail filled in from the germline J gene. The chain combines TRBV29-1 with TRBJ1-3, with 7 positions matching TRBD1. The CDR3 is 14 residues long. After removal of 2 bases from V and 3 bases from J, the junction contained 4 bases not matched to a gene. From germline, CDR1 is SQVTM and CDR2 ANQGSEA. The part of the CDR3 DNA that was read is TGCAGCGTTGAACAGAACAGGGGTGGAAACACC. Amino acids: CSVEQNRGGNT. The complete CDR3 reads CSVEQNRGGNTIYF.

This clone was seen at least ten times. Read coverage stops 3 residues before the CDR3 terminus; the germline J gene supplies the remainder. The V and J genes are TRBV5-4 and TRBJ2-2, with TRBD2 matching 9 bases. Looked up from germline, CDR1 is SGHNT and CDR2 is YYREEE (reference sequence). The CDR3 contains 15 residues. V shed 4 bases, J shed 4 bases, and the junction held 5 bases outside the gene matches. CDR3 DNA, as far as it was read: TGTGCCAGCAGCAGTAGCGGGGGACGCACCGGGGAG. This codes for CASSSSGGRTGE. The CDR3, in full, reads CASSSSGGRTGELFF.

This clone showed up many times. The read is 3 residues too short to cover the CDR3 end, so that end is filled in from the germline J gene. The chain joins TRBV6-1 to TRBJ2-2, with a possible D match to TRBD1 (6 bases). The CDR3 contains 14 residues. Germline CDR1 and CDR2: MNHNS and SASEGT. Trimming cost V 3 bases and J 5 bases, with 10 bases left between them. This CDR3 reads CASSDHRETGELFF. The CDR3 bases that were read are TGTGCCAGCAGTGACCACAGGGAGACCGGGGAG.

This clone was observed at least ten times. The read ends 3 residues early relative to the CDR3; the germline J gene fills the gap. This chain uses TRBV20-1 with TRBJ2-1; 13 positions match TRBD2. V was pared by 2 bases and J by 1 base, with 11 bases of the junction left unmatched. This CDR3 spans 19 amino acids. Germline V gene lookup returns CDR1 DFQATT and CDR2 SNEGSKA (reference sequence). CDR3 amino acids: CSARYPGTSGISSYNEQFF. CDR3 bases read: TGCAGTGCTAGATATCCCGGGACTAGCGGGATTAGTTCCTACAATGAG.

Turning to this clone: The DNA ends 3 residues before the CDR3 does, and the rest of the CDR3 is filled in from the germline J gene. The chain has TRBV14 and TRBJ2-5, with 7 nucleotides matching TRBD1. Germline loops: CDR1 SGHDN, CDR2 FVKESK. V lost 4 bases, J lost 5 bases, and 10 bases stayed unmatched. This CDR3 region has 15 residues. CDR3 bases read: TGTGCCAGCAGCCGCCTTAGGGGGCCTTGGGAGACC. Encoded protein: CASSRLRGPWET. In full, the CDR3 is CASSRLRGPWETQYF. The variable domain in full, completed from reference TRBV14 and TRBJ2-5, reads EAGVTQFPSHSVIEKGQTVTLRCDPISGHDNLYWYRRVMGKEIKFLLHFVKESKQDESGMPNNRFLAERTGGTYSTLKVQPAELEDSGVYFCASSRLRGPWETQYFGPGTRLLVL.

This clone was seen a handful of times. The sequenced fragment ends 3 residues before the CDR3 boundary, so the rest is inferred from the germline J gene. The chain joins TRBV30 to TRBJ1-3; D might be TRBD1 (5 bases). The germline gives CDR1 GTSNPN, CDR2 SVGIG (reference sequence). The V end was cut by 3 bases, the J end by 4 bases, with 22 bases between. CDR3 size: 17 residues. CDR3 DNA, as far as it was read: TGTGCCTGGAGCCGATATAGGGACTCCAGACCCGGAAACACC. Translating gives CAWSRYRDSRPGNT. The entire CDR3 protein is CAWSRYRDSRPGNTIYF.

This clone was recorded many times. The read ends 3 residues shy of where the CDR3 ends; the end is completed using the germline J gene. The chain is built from TRBV18 and TRBJ1-2, with unresolved D. With 1 base removed from V and 4 bases from J, the gap between germline ends came to 13 bases. CDR3 size: 15 residues. CDR1 and CDR2 from the germline V gene are KGHSH and LQKENI. The CDR3 sequence is CASSPLDTFGYGYTF. The part of the CDR3 DNA that was read is TGTGCCAGCTCACCACTCGACACGTTCGGCTATGGC.

This clone was counted many times. The sequenced fragment ends 3 residues before the CDR3 boundary, so the rest is inferred from the germline J gene. The chain recombines TRBV20-1 with TRBJ2-7, with D tentatively TRBD1 (5 bases). The germline CDR1 and CDR2 sequences are DFQATT and SNEGSKA (reference sequence). The germline V and J ends were trimmed by 4 bases and 2 bases, with 9 bases remaining between them. There are 12 residues in the CDR3. The CDR3 here is CSAKGSPYEQYF. CDR3 DNA, as far as it was read: TGCAGTGCTAAGGGGTCTCCCTACGAG.

In this sample, this clone turned up many times. The CDR3 end is not reached by the read, which stops 3 residues before it; the germline J gene fills it in. This chain joins TRBV7-3 and TRBJ1-2; a weak D match, TRBD1 (6 bases). This CDR3 is 13 amino acids long. The V gene's germline CDR1 is SGHTA and CDR2 FQGTGA. V gave up 4 bases and J gave up 5 bases, with 11 bases separating them. CDR3 residues: CASSSKQGYGYTF. CDR3 DNA, as far as it was read: TGTGCCAGCAGCTCAAAACAGGGATATGGC.

This clone was recorded many times. The missing CDR3 end, 3 residues past where the read stops, is filled in from the germline J gene. The rearrangement uses TRBV9 and TRBJ2-5; TRBD2 matches 9 bases. The V and J ends lost 0 bases and 4 bases, in that order; junction bases with no gene match: 4. Germline CDR1 and CDR2: SGDLS and YYNGEE. The CDR3 totals 15 residues. CDR3 DNA, as far as it was read: TGTGCCAGCAGCGTAGACCTAGCGGGATTAGAGACC. This codes for CASSVDLAGLET. The full CDR3 protein reads CASSVDLAGLETQYF.

A few counts support this clone. Read coverage stops 3 residues before the CDR3 terminus; the germline J gene supplies the remainder. The gene calls are TRBV10-3 and TRBJ2-7, with D tentatively TRBD2 (6 bases). Germline V lookup: CDR1 ENHRY, CDR2 SYGVKD. The V gene lost 11 bases and the J gene lost 5 bases, with 16 bases spanning the gap. The CDR3 covers 12 residues. The covered CDR3 bases are TGTGCCTCATCTTTAGGCGGGGACGAG. Translation: CASSLGGDE. The whole CDR3 sequence reads CASSLGGDEQYF.

The sample holds a few counts of this clone. The read ends 3 residues shy of where the CDR3 ends; the end is completed using the germline J gene. V is TRBV7-9 and J is TRBJ1-2, with D maybe TRBD1 (5 bases). CDR3 length equals 12 residues. Germline V gene data show CDR1 as SEHNR and CDR2 as FQNEAQ (reference sequence). CDR3 sequence reads: CASSFGGNDYTF. The DNA read from the CDR3 is TGTGCCAGCAGCTTCGGGGGGAATGAC.

In regard to this clone: The read ends 3 residues shy of where the CDR3 ends; the end is completed using the germline J gene. The chain is built from TRBV20-1 and TRBJ2-7; possible D gene TRBD1, 7 bases. This CDR3 has 13 amino acids. Germline V gives CDR1 DFQATT, CDR2 SNEGSKA (reference sequence). V lost 6 bases and J lost 4, with 16 bases in between. The part of the CDR3 DNA that was read is TGCAGTGCGGGGGGACAGTTCGGGTACGAG. Amino acid sequence: CSAGGQFGYE. The whole CDR3 region reads CSAGGQFGYEQYF.

This clone occurred a few times. The read finishes 3 residues shy of the CDR3 end, and the germline J gene is used to complete it. The V gene is TRBV20-1, the J gene TRBJ2-5, with D hard to call. Germline CDR1 is DFQATT and CDR2 is SNEGSKA (reference sequence). This CDR3 contains 14 residues. With 6 bases removed from V and 4 bases from J, the gap between germline ends came to 18 bases. CDR3 sequence: CSAPRWAEPETQYF. The DNA read from the CDR3 is TGCAGTGCCCCGAGGTGGGCAGAACCAGAGACC.